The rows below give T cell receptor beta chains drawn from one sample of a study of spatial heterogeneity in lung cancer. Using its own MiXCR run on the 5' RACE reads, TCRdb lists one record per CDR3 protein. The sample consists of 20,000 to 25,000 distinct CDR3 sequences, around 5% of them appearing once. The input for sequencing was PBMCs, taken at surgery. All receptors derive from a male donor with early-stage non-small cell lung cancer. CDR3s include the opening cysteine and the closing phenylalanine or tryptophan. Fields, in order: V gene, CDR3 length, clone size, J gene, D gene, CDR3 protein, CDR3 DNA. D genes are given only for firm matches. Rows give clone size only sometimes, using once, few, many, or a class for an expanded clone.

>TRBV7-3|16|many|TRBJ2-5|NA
CASSLPVGGGGETQYF
TGTGCCAGCAGCTTACCCGTTGGGGGTGGAGGAGAGACCCAGTACTTC
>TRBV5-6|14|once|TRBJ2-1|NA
CASSFSGGVDEQFF
TGTGCCAGCAGCTTTTCCGGGGGTGTCGATGAGCAGTTCTTC
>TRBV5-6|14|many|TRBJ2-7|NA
CASSYPSDSNEQYF
TGTGCCAGCAGCTACCCCAGCGACTCCAACGAGCAGTACTTC
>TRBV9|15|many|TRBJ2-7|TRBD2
CASSVEVGGSYEQYF
TGTGCCAGCAGCGTAGAGGTCGGGGGGTCCTACGAGCAGTACTTC
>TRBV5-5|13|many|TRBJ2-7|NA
CASSLNGYYEQYF
TGTGCCAGCAGCTTGAACGGATACTACGAGCAGTACTTC
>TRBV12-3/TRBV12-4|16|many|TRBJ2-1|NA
CASSLFVESSYNEQFF
TGTGCCAGCAGTTTGTTTGTGGAAAGCTCCTACAATGAGCAGTTCTTC
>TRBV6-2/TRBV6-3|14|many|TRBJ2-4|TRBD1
CASKTGQGGNIQYF
TGTGCCAGCAAGACGGGACAGGGTGGAAACATTCAGTACTTC
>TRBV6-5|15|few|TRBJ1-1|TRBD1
CASRYATGENTEAFF
TGTGCCAGCAGGTACGCTACAGGGGAGAACACTGAAGCTTTCTTT
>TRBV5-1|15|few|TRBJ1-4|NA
CASSPATATNEKLFF
TGCGCCAGCAGCCCCGCGACAGCGACTAATGAAAAACTGTTTTTT
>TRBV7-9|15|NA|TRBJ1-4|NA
CASSPGGGEDEKLFF
TGTGCCAGCAGCCCAGGCGGGGGCGAGGATGAAAAACTGTTTTTT
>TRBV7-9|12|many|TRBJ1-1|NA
CASSLGNVEAFF
TGTGCCAGCAGCTTAGGGAACGTTGAAGCTTTCTTT
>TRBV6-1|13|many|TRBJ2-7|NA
CASSEGYGDEQYF
TGTGCCAGCAGTGAAGGTTACGGGGACGAGCAGTACTTC
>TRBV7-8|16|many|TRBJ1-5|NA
CASSLESQGFGQPQHF
TGTGCCAGCAGCTTAGAGTCCCAGGGTTTCGGTCAGCCCCAGCATTTT
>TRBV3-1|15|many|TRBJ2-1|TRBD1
CASSLRDRGYNEQFF
TGTGCCAGCAGCCTCCGGGACAGGGGTTATAATGAGCAGTTCTTC
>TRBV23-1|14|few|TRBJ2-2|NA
CASSRDTTTGELFF
TGCGCCAGCAGCCGGGACACTACCACCGGGGAGCTGTTTTTT
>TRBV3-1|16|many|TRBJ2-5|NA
CASSQESTRRDLAQYF
TGTGCCAGCAGCCAAGAGTCTACTCGCCGGGATTTGGCCCAGTACTTC
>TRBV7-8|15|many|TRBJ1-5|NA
CASSLLRHSNQPQHF
TGTGCCAGCAGCCTCCTGAGACATAGCAATCAGCCCCAGCATTTT
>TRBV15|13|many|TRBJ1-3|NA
CATSFRGGNTIYF
TGTGCCACCAGCTTTCGAGGAGGAAACACCATATATTTT
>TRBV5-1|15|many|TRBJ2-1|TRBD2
CASSLEAGGHNEQFF
TGCGCCAGCAGCTTGGAAGCGGGAGGGCACAATGAGCAGTTCTTC
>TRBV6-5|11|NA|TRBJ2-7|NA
CASSYFDEQYF
TGTGCCAGCAGTTACTTCGACGAGCAGTACTTC
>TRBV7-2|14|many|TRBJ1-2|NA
CASSLAHSVYGYTF
TGTGCCAGCAGCTTAGCGCACAGCGTCTATGGCTACACCTTC
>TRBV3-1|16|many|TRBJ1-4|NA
CASSQDPGLREEKLFF
TGTGCCAGCAGCCAAGATCCGGGACTTAGAGAAGAAAAACTGTTTTTT
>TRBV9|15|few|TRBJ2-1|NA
CASSARTSGHNEQFF
TGTGCCAGCAGCGCAAGGACAAGTGGGCACAATGAGCAGTTCTTC
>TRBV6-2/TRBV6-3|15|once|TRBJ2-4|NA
CASSSQRVAKNIQYF
TGTGCCAGCAGCTCCCAAAGGGTAGCCAAAAACATTCAGTACTTC
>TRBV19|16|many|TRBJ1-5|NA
CASSSLTGYSNQPQHF
TGTGCCAGTAGTTCTCTGACAGGCTATAGCAATCAGCCCCAGCATTTT
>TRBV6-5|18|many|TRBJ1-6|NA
CASSPRQMGSSYNSPLHF
TGTGCCAGCAGCCCACGACAGATGGGTAGTTCCTATAATTCACCCCTCCACTTT
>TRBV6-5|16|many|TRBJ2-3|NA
CASSQSGHPTTDTQYF
TGTGCCAGCAGTCAGTCGGGACACCCAACCACAGATACGCAGTATTTT
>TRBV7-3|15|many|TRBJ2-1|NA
CASSAQGGSYNEQFF
TGTGCCAGCAGCGCACAGGGCGGGTCTTACAATGAGCAGTTCTTC
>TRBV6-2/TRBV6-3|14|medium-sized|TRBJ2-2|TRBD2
CASKRGGNTGELFF
TGTGCCAGCAAGCGGGGCGGAAACACCGGGGAGCTGTTTTTT
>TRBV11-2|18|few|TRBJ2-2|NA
CASSTRWIRDTNTGELFF
TGTGCCAGCAGCACGAGGTGGATCCGGGACACAAACACCGGGGAGCTGTTTTTT
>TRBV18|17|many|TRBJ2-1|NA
CASSPAGFTGENNEQFF
TGTGCCAGCTCACCCGCCGGTTTTACGGGGGAGAACAATGAGCAGTTCTTC
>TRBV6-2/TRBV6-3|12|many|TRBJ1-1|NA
CASSYDVAEAFF
TGTGCCAGCAGTTACGACGTAGCTGAAGCTTTCTTT
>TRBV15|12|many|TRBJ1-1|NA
CATSREKGEAFF
TGTGCCACCAGCAGAGAAAAGGGTGAAGCTTTCTTT
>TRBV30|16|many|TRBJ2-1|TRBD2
CAWSGTKLAGANEQFF
TGTGCCTGGAGTGGCACAAAACTAGCGGGGGCCAATGAGCAGTTCTTC
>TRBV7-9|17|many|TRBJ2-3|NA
CASSLEYGGRGTDTQYF
TGTGCCAGCAGCTTAGAGTACGGTGGCAGGGGCACAGATACGCAGTATTTT
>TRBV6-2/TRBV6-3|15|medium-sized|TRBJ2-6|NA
CASSPIISGANVLTF
TGTGCCAGCAGTCCTATTATCTCTGGGGCCAACGTCCTGACTTTC
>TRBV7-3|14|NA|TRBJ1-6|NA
CASSPDGGSSPLHF
TGTGCCAGCAGCCCCGATGGGGGAAGTTCACCCCTCCACTTT
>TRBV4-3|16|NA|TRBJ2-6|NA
CASSQGWSSGANVLTF
TGCGCCAGCAGCCAAGGCTGGAGCTCTGGGGCCAACGTCCTGACTTTC
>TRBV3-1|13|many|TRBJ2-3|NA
CASSQGIADTQYF
TGTGCCAGCAGCCAAGGCATCGCAGATACGCAGTATTTT
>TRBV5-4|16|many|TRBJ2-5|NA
CASSSWLDPEEETQYF
TGTGCCAGCAGCTCCTGGCTGGACCCCGAGGAGGAGACCCAGTACTTC
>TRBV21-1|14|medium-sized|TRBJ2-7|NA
CASSGPRSSYEQYF
TGTGCCAGCAGCGGCCCGAGGAGCTCCTACGAGCAGTACTTC
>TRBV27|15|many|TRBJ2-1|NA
CASTNQSPTYNEQFF
TGTGCCAGCACCAACCAGAGCCCCACGTACAATGAGCAGTTCTTC
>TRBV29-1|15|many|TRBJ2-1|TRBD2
CSLSKYRLADNEQFF
TGCAGCCTAAGTAAATATCGCCTAGCGGATAATGAGCAGTTCTTC
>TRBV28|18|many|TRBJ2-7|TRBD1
CASSFRTGGRRSSYEQYF
TGTGCCAGCAGTTTTCGGACAGGGGGCAGACGGAGCTCCTACGAGCAGTACTTC
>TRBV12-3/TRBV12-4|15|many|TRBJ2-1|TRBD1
CASSFPGTGTNEQFF
TGTGCCAGCAGTTTCCCCGGGACAGGGACGAATGAGCAGTTCTTC
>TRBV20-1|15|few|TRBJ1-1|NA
CSARDPLGRNTEAFF
TGCAGTGCTAGAGATCCCCTTGGGAGGAACACTGAAGCTTTCTTT
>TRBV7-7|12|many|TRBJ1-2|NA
CASSLVLTDYTF
TGTGCTAGCAGCTTAGTTCTAACGGACTACACCTTC
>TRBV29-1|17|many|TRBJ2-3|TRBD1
CSVAGTGDITSTDTQYF
TGCAGCGTTGCTGGGACAGGGGACATCACAAGCACAGATACGCAGTATTTT
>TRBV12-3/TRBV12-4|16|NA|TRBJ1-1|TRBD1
CASSSGQGFMNTEAFF
TGTGCCAGCAGCAGCGGACAGGGCTTTATGAACACTGAAGCTTTCTTT
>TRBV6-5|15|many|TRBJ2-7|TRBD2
CASSYSPSGPYEQYF
TGTGCCAGCAGTTACTCGCCTAGCGGACCCTACGAGCAGTACTTC
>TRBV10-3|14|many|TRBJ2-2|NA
CAISEGSRGGELFF
TGTGCCATCAGTGAAGGGTCGAGGGGCGGGGAGCTGTTTTTT
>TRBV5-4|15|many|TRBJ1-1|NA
CASSPSGDLNTEAFF
TGTGCCAGCAGCCCTTCGGGGGACCTGAACACTGAAGCTTTCTTT
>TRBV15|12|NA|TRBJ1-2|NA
CATSKDTYGYTF
TGTGCCACCAGCAAAGACACCTATGGCTACACCTTC
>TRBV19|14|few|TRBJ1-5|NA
CASSIGTGNQPQHF
TGTGCCAGTAGTATAGGGACAGGCAATCAGCCCCAGCATTTT
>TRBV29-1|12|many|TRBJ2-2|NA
CSAEQDTGELFF
TGCAGCGCCGAGCAGGACACCGGGGAGCTGTTTTTT